This entry lists 26 T cell receptor beta chains sequenced from one sample in a study of cytomegalovirus exposure and HLA in healthy donors (dated by TCRdb to 2017 to 2019). Libraries were made using the immunoSEQ multiplex PCR assay. For the multiplex PCR, a mixture combining 60 forward primers for TCR Vbeta segments and 13 reverse primers for TCR Jbeta segments was used. Entries here come from immuneACCESS through TCRdb and include only in-frame sequences with V and J called. Some clones fail to appear in such tables; in the studies checked, an unresolved V gene covers under half of the shortfall, and the cause of the remainder is unknown. In this sample the table shows over 140,000 clones, 70% to 85% of which occur a single time. Around 1.5% of the sample is in the top ten clones. The sequenced sample consisted of PBMCs. These receptors all come from a man younger than 40 in good health and CMV-seropositive.

A few counts support this clone. V usage is TRBV11-2 and J usage is TRBJ2-1, with 11 bases lining up with TRBD2. The CDR3 is 16 residues long. CDR1 is SGHAT, CDR2 FQNNGV, per germline. V lost 1 base to trimming and J lost 9 bases; unmatched junction nucleotides: 8. For the CDR3, the DNA is TGTGCCAGCAGCTTAGGAGTACTAGCGGGAGCGGTTGAGCAGTTCTTC. Protein: CASSLGVLAGAVEQFF.

This chain uses TRBV11-3 with TRBJ2-1; TRBD2 matches at 14 bases. CDR1 is SGHNT and CDR2 is YENEEA in the germline V gene. Trimming took 5 bases from V and 9 from J; bases not matched to a gene: 6. The CDR3 extends over 15 amino acids. The CDR3 DNA follows: TGTGCCAGCAGCCCCGGACTAGCGGGGGGTACTGAGCAGTTCTTC. It encodes CASSPGLAGGTEQFF.

This clone was detected a few times. The rearrangement uses TRBV6-6 and TRBJ2-5; D is unresolved. The CDR3 covers 11 residues. Germline lookup yields CDR1 MNHNY and CDR2 SVGAGI (reference sequence). V dropped 2 bases and J dropped 4 bases, with 2 bases sitting between them. The DNA of the CDR3 is TGTGCCAGCAGTTACCTAGAGACCCAGTACTTC. Translated, it gives CASSYLETQYF.

The chain has TRBV6-5 and TRBJ2-5; tentative D call: TRBD2 (6 bases). CDR3 length equals 14 residues. V lost 7 bases and J lost 3, with 15 bases in between. The germline CDR1 and CDR2 sequences are MNHEY and SVGAGI. The DNA of the CDR3 is TGTGCCAGCACCCCATCGGGACTCGAAGAGACCCAGTACTTC. Encoded protein: CASTPSGLEETQYF.

This chain links TRBV4-1 with TRBJ2-5, with 8 bases identical to TRBD1. J was trimmed by 4 bases and V by 4 bases; bases with no gene match: 14. Germline values: CDR1 MGHRA, CDR2 YSYEKL. The CDR3 is 17 residues long. The CDR3 loop reads CASSPRLQGANGETQYF. The CDR3 nucleotides are TGCGCCAGCAGCCCCAGACTCCAGGGGGCGAATGGAGAGACCCAGTACTTC.

This clone was picked up one time. CDR3 in DNA: TGTGCCAGCTCACGAGGCTCTGGAAACACCATATATTTT. As protein: CASSRGSGNTIYF. The chain links TRBV18 to TRBJ1-3, with no clear D. Trimming cost V 4 bases and J 0 bases, with 4 bases left between them. The CDR3 spans 13 residues. In germline, CDR1 is KGHSH, CDR2 LQKENI.

This rearrangement joins TRBV7-3 to TRBJ2-1; 11 bases align to TRBD1. Germline V gene lookup returns CDR1 SGHTA and CDR2 FQGTGA. CDR3 length equals 17 residues. J was trimmed by 4 bases and V by 3 bases; bases with no gene match: 8. Written as DNA, the CDR3 is TGTGCCAGCAGCTTGGACAGGGGGCGCCCGCCTTACAATGAGCAGTTCTTC. As protein: CASSLDRGRPPYNEQFF.

The V call is TRBV7-9, the J call TRBJ1-1, with D perhaps matching TRBD1 (6 bases). This CDR3 spans 15 amino acids. Per the germline V gene, CDR1 is SEHNR and CDR2 is FQNEAQ (reference sequence). V was trimmed by 1 base and J by 3 bases, leaving 12 bases between them. The CDR3 sequence is CASSLGGGRDTEAFF. DNA for the CDR3: TGTGCCAGCAGCTTAGGGGGGGGCAGGGACACTGAAGCTTTCTTT.

CDR3 in amino acids: CSVDLGQGVDYEQYF. The CDR3 DNA follows: TGCAGCGTTGATTTGGGACAGGGGGTGGACTACGAGCAGTACTTC. The chain links TRBV29-1 to TRBJ2-7, with 11 bases matching TRBD1. Trimming cost V 3 bases and J 3 bases; bases outside gene matches: 7. The CDR3 is made up of 15 amino acids. Germline V gives CDR1 SQVTM, CDR2 ANQGSEA.

This chain uses TRBV28 with TRBJ2-1; 10 bases map to TRBD2. This CDR3 comprises 15 residues. Germline V CDR1 and CDR2: MDHEN, SYDVKM. V gave up 6 bases and J gave up 9 bases; unmatched junction bases: 11. DNA for the CDR3: TGTGCCAGCAGCACTTCTAGCGGGAGAGGGGCTGAGCAGTTCTTC. It codes for CASSTSSGRGAEQFF.

The chain carries TRBV5-1 and TRBJ2-5; D might be TRBD2 (5 bases). The CDR3 sequence is 16 residues long. With 0 bases removed from V and 1 base from J, the gap between germline ends came to 13 bases. Germline V lookup: CDR1 SGHRS, CDR2 YFSETQ. CDR3 sequence reads: CASSLGVALPQETQYF. The CDR3, as DNA: TGCGCCAGCAGCTTGGGGGTAGCGCTACCCCAAGAGACCCAGTACTTC.

The chain uses TRBV11-2 and TRBJ2-1, with D uncertain. From germline, CDR1 is SGHAT and CDR2 FQNNGV. V gave up 3 bases and J gave up 9 bases, with 18 bases separating them. The CDR3 runs 15 residues. The CDR3 DNA sequence: TGTGCCAGCAGCTTCCTCACCCCTTCGGGTCGTGAGCAGTTCTTC. It encodes CASSFLTPSGREQFF.

The V gene is TRBV6-1, the J gene TRBJ2-2; TRBD1 matches at 10 bases. The junction had 3 bases not matched to a gene; V was cut back by 6 bases and J by 5 bases. Germline V gene lookup returns CDR1 MNHNS and CDR2 SASEGT. This CDR3 comprises 14 residues. CDR3 sequence (DNA): TGTGCCAGCAGGGACAGGGGGGGGACCGGGGAGCTGTTTTTT. Residues: CASRDRGGTGELFF.

V and J are TRBV6-1 and TRBJ2-7; D is perhaps TRBD2 (5 bases). This CDR3 comprises 14 residues. With 2 bases removed from V and 3 bases from J, the gap between germline ends came to 11 bases. From germline, CDR1 is MNHNS and CDR2 SASEGT. CDR3 residues: CASSEPGMSYEQYF. CDR3 in DNA: TGTGCCAGCAGTGAACCGGGGATGAGCTACGAGCAGTACTTC.

In this sample, this clone turned up a few times. The rearrangement links TRBV5-6 to TRBJ1-1; D not resolved. This CDR3 is 11 amino acids long. CDR1 and CDR2 (germline): SGHDT, YYEEEE. Trimming stripped 1 base from V and 10 bases from J, with 8 bases between. The chain's CDR3 is CASSLNEGAFF. As DNA, the CDR3 is TGTGCCAGCAGCTTGAACGAGGGAGCTTTCTTT.

The J gene is TRBJ1-1, the V gene TRBV2, with 7 bases lining up with TRBD1. The CDR3 is made up of 14 amino acids. CDR1 SNHLY and CDR2 FYNNEI come from the germline V gene. J lost 4 bases, V lost 8 bases, and 10 bases had no gene match. The CDR3 is CASLLQAGGTEAFF. The CDR3, as DNA: TGTGCCAGCCTCCTTCAGGCAGGGGGCACTGAAGCTTTCTTT.

The rearrangement joins TRBV12-5 to TRBJ2-7; no firm D call. CDR3 length equals 14 residues. V lost 5 bases and J 2 bases, leaving 13 bases between the germline ends. The germline gives CDR1 LGHNT, CDR2 FRNRAP. The CDR3 here is CASGRPLDPYEQYF. CDR3 in DNA: TGTGCTAGTGGTCGCCCTTTAGATCCCTACGAGCAGTACTTC.

CDR3 in DNA: TGTGCCAGCAGCCAAGATGGGACAAACAGGGGGACTGAAGCTTTCTTT. This encodes CASSQDGTNRGTEAFF. This chain uses TRBV4-2 with TRBJ1-1; 8 bases match TRBD1. J gave up 5 bases and V 0 bases, and 8 bases lay outside the gene matches. Looked up from germline, CDR1 is LGHNA and CDR2 is YNFKEQ. The length of the CDR3 is 16 residues.

This chain links TRBV7-8 with TRBJ1-5; maybe TRBD1 (5 bases). This CDR3 spans 16 amino acids. Germline lookup yields CDR1 SGHVS and CDR2 FQNEAQ. V lost 1 base to trimming and J lost 2 bases, with 12 bases between them. CDR3 region: CASSLVAGLGNQPQHF. CDR3 nucleotides: TGTGCCAGCAGCTTAGTCGCAGGGCTGGGCAATCAGCCCCAGCATTTT.

The chain recombines TRBV6-5 with TRBJ2-5, with no clear D. This CDR3 contains 13 residues. CDR1 MNHEY and CDR2 SVGAGI come from the germline V gene. V shed 2 bases and J shed 1 base, with 5 bases lying between them. The CDR3: CASSYQIQETQYF. The CDR3 DNA reads TGTGCCAGCAGTTACCAGATCCAAGAGACCCAGTACTTC.

The chain combines TRBV6-6 with TRBJ2-2; D possibly corresponds to TRBD1 (6 bases). This CDR3 has 14 residues. V shed 8 bases and J shed 3 bases, with 13 bases lying between them. CDR1 MNHNY and CDR2 SVGAGI come from the germline V gene (reference sequence). The DNA of the CDR3 is TGTGCCAGCCGACTACAGGGACACACCGGGGAGCTGTTTTTT. Protein product: CASRLQGHTGELFF.

About this clone itself: This sample includes further DNA sequences coding for the same CDR3. This sequence joins TRBV19 and TRBJ1-2; D perhaps matches TRBD1 (5 bases). CDR3 length: 14 residues. Germline V CDR1 and CDR2: LNHDA, SQIVND (reference sequence). Trimming stripped 8 bases from V and 0 bases from J, with 13 bases between. The CDR3 sequence is CASGTGGANYGYTF. The DNA of the CDR3 is TGTGCCAGTGGTACGGGGGGAGCTAACTATGGCTACACCTTC. Full variable domain (remainder filled in from reference TRBV19 and TRBJ1-2): DGGITQSPKYLFRKEGQNVTLSCEQNLNHDAMYWYRQDPGQGLRLIYYSQIVNDFQKGDIAEGYSVSREKKESFPLTVTSAQKNPTAFYLCASGTGGANYGYTFGSGTRLTVV.

This rearrangement joins TRBV9 to TRBJ1-2, with D possibly TRBD1 on 5 matching bases. This CDR3 comprises 13 residues. Trimming left V 0 bases short and J 6 bases short, with 9 bases between. The germline V gene encodes CDR1 SGDLS and CDR2 YYNGEE. CDR3 in amino acids: CASSVAEGDGYTF. CDR3 coding DNA: TGTGCCAGCAGCGTAGCTGAAGGGGATGGCTACACCTTC.

The gene calls are TRBV5-1 and TRBJ2-6, with 9 bases fitting TRBD2. The germline CDR1 and CDR2 sequences are SGHRS and YFSETQ. V trimming: 5 bases; J trimming: 0 bases; junction bases outside the gene matches: 9. This CDR3 is 18 amino acids long. The CDR3 loop reads CASRAGSGGLSGANVLTF. The CDR3 nucleotides are TGCGCCAGCAGGGCGGGTAGCGGGGGACTCTCTGGGGCCAACGTCCTGACTTTC.

V gene TRBV4-1 combines with J gene TRBJ2-7; TRBD2 aligns across 9 bases. V was clipped by 0 bases and J by 0 bases; unmatched bases: 6. Germline CDR1 reads MGHRA; CDR2 reads YSYEKL. CDR3 length equals 17 residues. CDR3 in DNA: TGCGCCAGCAGCCAAGATGGGAGCGGGGGGCTCTCCTACGAGCAGTACTTC. Protein: CASSQDGSGGLSYEQYF.

The chain employs TRBV18 and TRBJ1-1; D is unresolved. This CDR3 contains 12 residues. Germline CDR1 and CDR2: KGHSH and LQKENI. V lost 9 bases and J 4 bases, leaving 12 bases between the germline ends. The CDR3 loop is CASRDTATEAFF. CDR3 bases: TGTGCCAGTCGCGACACCGCCACTGAAGCTTTCTTT.